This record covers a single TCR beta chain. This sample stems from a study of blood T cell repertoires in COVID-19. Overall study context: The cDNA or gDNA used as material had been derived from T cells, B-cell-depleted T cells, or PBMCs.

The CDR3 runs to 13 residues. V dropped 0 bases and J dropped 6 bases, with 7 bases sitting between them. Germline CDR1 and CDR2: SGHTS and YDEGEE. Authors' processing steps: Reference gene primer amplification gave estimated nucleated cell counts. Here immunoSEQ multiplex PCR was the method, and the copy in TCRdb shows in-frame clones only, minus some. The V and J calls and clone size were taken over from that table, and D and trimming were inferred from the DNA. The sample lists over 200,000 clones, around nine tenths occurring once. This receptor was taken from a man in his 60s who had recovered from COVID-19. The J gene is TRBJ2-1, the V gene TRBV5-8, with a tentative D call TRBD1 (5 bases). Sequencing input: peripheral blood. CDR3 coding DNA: TGTGCCAGCAGCTTGGGGGGCGTCAATGAGCAGTTCTTC. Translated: CASSLGGVNEQFF.